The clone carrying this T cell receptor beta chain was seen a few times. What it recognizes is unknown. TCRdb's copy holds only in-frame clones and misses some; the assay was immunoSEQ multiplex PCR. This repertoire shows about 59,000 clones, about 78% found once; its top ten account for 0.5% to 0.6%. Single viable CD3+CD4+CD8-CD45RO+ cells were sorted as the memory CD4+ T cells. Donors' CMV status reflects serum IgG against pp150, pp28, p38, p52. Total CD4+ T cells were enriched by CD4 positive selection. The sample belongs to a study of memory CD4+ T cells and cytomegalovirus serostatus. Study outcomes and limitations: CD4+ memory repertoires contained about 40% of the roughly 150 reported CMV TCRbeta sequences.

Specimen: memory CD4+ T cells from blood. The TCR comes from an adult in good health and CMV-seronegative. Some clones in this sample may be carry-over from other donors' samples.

The CDR3 here is CASSLDPTEAFF. CDR3 nucleotides: TGTGCCAGCAGCTTGGACCCCACTGAAGCTTTCTTT. The chain has TRBV7-2 and TRBJ1-1; no reliable D call. CDR1 is SGHTA and CDR2 is FQGNSA in the germline V gene. Trimming took off 3 bases at V and 4 bases at J, with 6 bases between the two ends. The CDR3 consists of 12 residues. The entire variable domain, with the rest obtained from reference TRBV7-2 and TRBJ1-1, is as follows: GAGVSQSPSNKVTEKGKDVELRCDPISGHTALYWYRQSLGQGLEFLIYFQGNSAPDKSGLPSDRFSAERTGGSVSTLTIQRTQQEDSAVYLCASSLDPTEAFFGQGTRLTVV.